The 14 T cell receptor beta chains presented below share a single source sample, sequenced in a study of blood T cell repertoires in COVID-19. Only in-frame clones appear in the TCRdb table, and some are missing; sequencing was by immunoSEQ multiplex PCR. The sample has some 670,000 clones, about 90% seen once. Sequences were obtained from peripheral blood. The receptors derive from a young woman with acute or convalescent COVID-19.

This clone was seen a single time. The genes are TRBV5-1 and TRBJ2-7; D is uncertain. Trimming left V 4 bases short and J 4 bases short, with 9 bases between. Germline lookup yields CDR1 SGHRS and CDR2 YFSETQ. CDR3 length: 12 amino acids. The CDR3 DNA follows: TGCGCCAGCAGCGGCGACAATTACGAGCAGTACTTC. Encoded protein: CASSGDNYEQYF. Full variable domain (rest looked up from reference TRBV5-1 and TRBJ2-7): KAGVTQTPRYLIKTRGQQVTLSCSPISGHRSVSWYQQTPGQGLQFLFEYFSETQRNKGNFPGRFSGRQFSNSRSEMNVSTLELGDSALYLCASSGDNYEQYFGPGTRLTVT.

This clone was observed a few times. V gene TRBV19 combines with J gene TRBJ1-2; D uncertain. In germline, CDR1 is LNHDA, CDR2 SQIVND (reference sequence). The CDR3 is 15 amino acids. Trimming shortened V by 1 base and J by 6 bases, and 15 bases separated the two germline ends. CDR3 sequence: CASSIGPDYFDGYTF. CDR3 nucleotide sequence: TGTGCCAGTAGTATAGGGCCCGACTACTTCGATGGCTACACCTTC.

The V gene is TRBV12-5, the J gene TRBJ1-2; TRBD1 might be the D (6 bases). The CDR3 totals 16 residues. Germline V lookup: CDR1 LGHNT, CDR2 FRNRAP. The V end lost 4 bases, the J end lost 8 bases, and 23 bases lay between the germline ends. The CDR3 coding sequence is TGTGCTAGTGGTTCGTTCCAAGGCATGGGGGCTCGAGGCTACACCTTC. Protein product: CASGSFQGMGARGYTF.

The chain carries TRBV2 and TRBJ1-2; 7 nucleotides match TRBD1. CDR1 SNHLY and CDR2 FYNNEI come from the germline V gene. With V trimmed by 1 base and J by 6 bases, 8 bases remained unmatched. This CDR3 has 15 residues. CDR3 nucleotide sequence: TGTGCCAGCAGTGAAGACCCCCCAGGGGGAAATGGCTACACCTTC. Residues: CASSEDPPGGNGYTF.

In its sample, this clone was seen once. The CDR3 region is CASSQVILAGELFF. The DNA of the CDR3 is TGCGCCAGCAGCCAAGTGATACTCGCCGGGGAGCTGTTTTTT. The chain couples TRBV4-1 to TRBJ2-2; D remains unclear. The CDR3 covers 14 residues. Germline assignment: CDR1 MGHRA and CDR2 YSYEKL. Between the trimmed V and J ends, which lost 1 base and 6 bases, there was a span of 9 bases.

Of note for this clone: Within the sample, other DNA sequences also encode this same CDR3. The V gene is TRBV30, the J gene TRBJ2-2, with a possible D match to TRBD2 (6 bases). There are 13 residues in the CDR3. V lost 0 bases and J lost 6, with 8 bases in between. In germline, CDR1 is GTSNPN, CDR2 SVGIG (reference sequence). CDR3 nucleotide sequence: TGTGCCTGGAGTGTTGGAGGGGCCGGGGAGCTGTTTTTT. Encoded protein: CAWSVGGAGELFF.

V usage is TRBV5-1 and J usage is TRBJ1-4; D is ambiguous. This CDR3 is 16 amino acids long. Trimming left V 2 bases short and J 1 base short, with 12 bases between. Looked up from germline, CDR1 is SGHRS and CDR2 is YFSETQ. Here the CDR3 DNA reads TGCGCCAGCAGCTTATGGGCCGGGAGAACTAATGAAAAACTGTTTTTT. It encodes CASSLWAGRTNEKLFF.

This clone was seen only once. V usage is TRBV7-9 and J usage is TRBJ1-1; TRBD1 matches 8 bases. Trimming at V came to 4 bases and at J to 6 bases, leaving 19 bases not matched to a gene. The germline V gene encodes CDR1 SEHNR and CDR2 FQNEAQ (reference sequence). The CDR3 has 18 residues. The DNA for the CDR3 is TGTGCCAGCAGCTCAACGACAGGGGAAGTTTCGGGGTCAGCTGAAGCTTTCTTT. It is translated as CASSSTTGEVSGSAEAFF.

The chain carries TRBV10-3 and TRBJ2-1; a weak D match, TRBD2 (6 bases). The V end was cut by 10 bases, the J end by 0 bases, with 13 bases between. Germline V gene lookup returns CDR1 ENHRY and CDR2 SYGVKD. The CDR3 is 14 residues long. The CDR3 reads CATVRESSYNEQFF. The CDR3 region has the DNA TGTGCCACCGTTCGGGAGAGCTCCTACAATGAGCAGTTCTTC.

The chain links TRBV13 to TRBJ2-3; D is ambiguous. V was shortened by 5 bases and J by 0 bases, with 12 bases between the two germline ends. Germline-derived CDR1 and CDR2 are PRHDT and FYEKMQ (reference sequence). CDR3 length: 15 residues. In DNA, the CDR3 is TGTGCCAGCAGCCAAGATCGAACTAGCACAGATACGCAGTATTTT. Its translation is CASSQDRTSTDTQYF.

The V call is TRBV30, the J call TRBJ2-1; perhaps TRBD1 as D (6 bases). Germline V CDR1 and CDR2: GTSNPN, SVGIG (reference sequence). Trimming removed 6 bases from V and 1 base from J, with 10 bases in between. This CDR3 has 13 amino acids. The CDR3 bases are TGTGCCTGTTCGACAGGATCCTACAATGAGCAGTTCTTC. Protein sequence: CACSTGSYNEQFF. Based on the CDR3 plus reference TRBV30 and TRBJ2-1, the full variable domain is SQTIHQWPATLVQPVGSPLSLECTVEGTSNPNLYWYRQAAGRGLQLLFYSVGIGQISSEVPQNLSASRPQDRQFILSSKKLLLSDSGFYLCACSTGSYNEQFFGPGTRLTVL.

The chain has TRBV7-9 and TRBJ1-5, with a weak D call TRBD1 (5 bases). Germline V CDR1 and CDR2: SEHNR, FQNEAQ (reference sequence). Trimming stripped 5 bases from V and 3 bases from J, with 8 bases between. This CDR3 has 13 amino acids. CDR3 residues: CASSPDTNQPQHF. CDR3 coding DNA: TGTGCCAGCAGCCCGGACACCAATCAGCCCCAGCATTTT.

V usage is TRBV6-2 or TRBV6-3 and J usage is TRBJ1-5; D call uncertain. The CDR3 runs to 14 residues. Trimming shortened V by 4 bases and J by 3 bases, and 10 bases separated the two germline ends. Germline values: CDR1 MNHEY, CDR2 SVGEGT. Here the CDR3 reads CASSWRGDNQPQHF. In nucleotides, the CDR3 is TGTGCCAGCAGTTGGCGGGGAGACAATCAGCCCCAGCATTTT.

The V and J genes are TRBV5-1 and TRBJ1-1, with no clear D. Trimming pared 0 bases from V and 4 bases from J, leaving 13 bases between. In germline, CDR1 is SGHRS, CDR2 YFSETQ. The CDR3 consists of 15 residues. CDR3 bases: TGCGCCAGCAGCTTGGCCCTGGACTGGACCACTGAAGCTTTCTTT. It translates to CASSLALDWTTEAFF.